These 16 T cell receptor beta chains were all obtained from the same sample, sequenced in a study of cytomegalovirus exposure and HLA in healthy donors (TCRdb year 2017). The library was generated by the immunoSEQ multiplex PCR assay. For the multiplex PCR, a mixture combining 60 forward primers for TCR Vbeta segments and 13 reverse primers for TCR Jbeta segments was used. The table was pulled from immuneACCESS by TCRdb, which kept in-frame rearrangements only. Such tables lose some clones; where checked, under half of the loss comes from unresolved V genes, and the rest has no known cause. Here the sample has some 190,000 clones; roughly 77% occur a single time. The ten largest clones capture 3% to 4% of the sample. The specimen was PBMCs. The receptors stem from a woman aged 25 to 39 in good health and CMV-seropositive.

The V and J genes are TRBV27 and TRBJ2-1; TRBD1 aligns across 7 bases. This CDR3 spans 16 amino acids. Germline CDR1 and CDR2: MNHEY and SMNVEV (reference sequence). The V and J ends lost 7 bases and 8 bases, in that order; junction bases with no gene match: 17. In nucleotides, the CDR3 is TGTGCCAGCATTAAGTCAACAGGGGCTAATCGCGATGAGCAGTTCTTC. It encodes CASIKSTGANRDEQFF.

The chain combines TRBV7-2 with TRBJ1-2; tentative D call: TRBD1 (5 bases). Germline V lookup: CDR1 SGHTA, CDR2 FQGNSA. The CDR3 length is 15 residues. The ends were cut back, 3 bases at V and 5 bases at J, with 16 bases in the middle. In nucleotides, the CDR3 is TGTGCCAGCAGCTTCCGCGGGACCACGCCATATGGCTACACCTTC. Encoded protein: CASSFRGTTPYGYTF.

This clone appeared a few times. The chain joins TRBV9 to TRBJ1-3; tentatively, D is TRBD1 (6 bases). CDR1 and CDR2 (germline): SGDLS, YYNGEE. The CDR3 spans 16 residues. Trimming cost V 3 bases and J 0 bases, with 13 bases left between them. The CDR3 spells CASSAAGRGSGNTIYF. Written as DNA, the CDR3 is TGTGCCAGCAGCGCCGCGGGCAGGGGCTCTGGAAACACCATATATTTT.

V and J are TRBV27 and TRBJ1-1, with D tentatively TRBD1 (5 bases). The CDR3 runs to 14 residues. Looked up from germline, CDR1 is MNHEY and CDR2 is SMNVEV (reference sequence). The ends were cut back, 5 bases at V and 2 bases at J, with 12 bases in the middle. CDR3 DNA sequence: TGTGCCAGCAGTCCCAGGGCAGCCAACACTGAAGCTTTCTTT. Protein product: CASSPRAANTEAFF.

This sequence joins TRBV29-1 and TRBJ2-1; 13 bases match TRBD2. The J segment lost 7 bases and the V segment lost 2 bases, leaving 5 bases of the junction unmatched. The CDR3 is made up of 15 amino acids. Germline values: CDR1 SQVTM, CDR2 ANQGSEA. As DNA, the CDR3 is TGCAGCGTTGAAAAACTAGCGGGAGGGGGGAATGAGCAGTTCTTC. It yields the protein CSVEKLAGGGNEQFF.

In its sample, this clone was seen a few times. The sample contains more than one DNA sequence encoding this CDR3. This chain connects TRBV27 to TRBJ2-2, with D possibly being TRBD2 (5 bases). Germline V CDR1 and CDR2: MNHEY, SMNVEV (reference sequence). This CDR3 is built from 13 residues. V was cut by 5 bases and J by 4 bases, with 8 bases left in between. CDR3 region: CASSPRGTGELFF. The CDR3 DNA reads as TGTGCCAGCAGTCCCCGGGGCACCGGGGAGCTGTTTTTT.

The genes are TRBV2 and TRBJ2-1, with 9 bases matching TRBD2. Germline CDR1 reads SNHLY; CDR2 reads FYNNEI. The CDR3 contains 16 residues. The CDR3 DNA reads TGTGCGGTGAGCAGGGGACTAGCTCAAGCCTACAATGAGCAGTTCTTC. Residues: CAVSRGLAQAYNEQFF.

The gene calls are TRBV7-7 and TRBJ2-6, with TRBD1 identical over 7 bases. Germline V gene lookup returns CDR1 SSHAT and CDR2 FNYEAQ (reference sequence). The J segment lost 0 bases and the V segment lost 5 bases, leaving 7 bases of the junction unmatched. CDR3 size: 17 residues. The CDR3 DNA is TGTGCCAGCAGCCCAAAGGACAGGAACTCTGGGGCCAACGTCCTGACTTTC. Translated: CASSPKDRNSGANVLTF.

The chain has TRBV27 and TRBJ2-2; 8 positions agree with TRBD1. In germline, CDR1 is MNHEY, CDR2 SMNVEV (reference sequence). This CDR3 region has 16 residues. The ends lost 5 bases at V and 4 bases at J; junction bases unmatched: 9. CDR3 residues: CASSSEQGVITGELFF. CDR3 in DNA: TGTGCCAGCAGTAGCGAACAGGGGGTAATCACCGGGGAGCTGTTTTTT.

This rearrangement joins TRBV6-5 to TRBJ1-2; TRBD1 agrees at 7 bases. The CDR3 totals 13 residues. Losses at the gene ends were 5 bases for V and 9 bases for J; bases not matched to a gene: 9. Germline V gene sequence: CDR1 MNHEY, CDR2 SVGAGI. As DNA, the CDR3 is TGTGCCAGCAGTCTGGCCCAGGGGGGTAGCTACACCTTC. Its translation: CASSLAQGGSYTF.

This clone has only a few counts. The genes are TRBV4-1 and TRBJ1-1, with D possibly matching TRBD1 (5 bases). V was trimmed by 11 bases and J by 2 bases, leaving 12 bases between them. Germline V gene data show CDR1 as MGHRA and CDR2 as YSYEKL. The CDR3 is 12 residues long. CDR3 DNA sequence: TGCGCCTCCCGGGGGGAAAACACTGAAGCTTTCTTT. This encodes CASRGENTEAFF.

This clone was counted a few times. This chain uses TRBV6-4 with TRBJ2-6, with TRBD2 identical over 8 bases. V was clipped by 2 bases and J by 0 bases; unmatched bases: 3. Germline CDR1 is MRHNA and CDR2 is SNTAGT. This CDR3 spans 17 amino acids. CDR3 sequence (DNA): TGTGCCAGCAGTGACGAGACTAGCGTCTCTGGGGCCAACGTCCTGACTTTC. Protein: CASSDETSVSGANVLTF.

The chain recombines TRBV7-9 with TRBJ2-3, with D possibly matching TRBD2 (5 bases). In germline, CDR1 is SEHNR, CDR2 FQNEAQ (reference sequence). The CDR3 loop spans 15 amino acids. Trimming took 4 bases from V and 2 from J, leaving 13 bases between them. The CDR3 region has the DNA TGTGCCAGCAGCTCAGTTTCGAGGGTCACAGATACGCAGTATTTT. Protein product: CASSSVSRVTDTQYF.

V gene TRBV6-4 combines with J gene TRBJ2-1; 8 nucleotides agree with TRBD2. Germline lookup yields CDR1 MRHNA and CDR2 SNTAGT. The CDR3 loop spans 14 amino acids. The V segment lost 4 bases and the J segment 3 bases; nucleotides outside the gene matches: 2. The CDR3 bases are TGTGCCAGCAGTGCCGCGGGAGGCTACAATGAGCAGTTCTTC. It translates to CASSAAGGYNEQFF.

The chain combines TRBV5-4 with TRBJ1-4, with 8 bases identical to TRBD1. CDR3 length: 14 amino acids. CDR1 is SGHNT and CDR2 is YYREEE in the germline V gene (reference sequence). With 4 bases clipped from V and 8 bases from J, the junction kept 7 bases outside the gene matches. The CDR3 nucleotides read TGTGCCAGCAGCGGGGACAGGTTTGGAGAAAAACTGTTTTTT. The encoded protein is CASSGDRFGEKLFF.

This clone was detected once. The gene calls are TRBV6-1 and TRBJ2-1, with D unclear. V gave up 4 bases and J gave up 3 bases, with 7 bases separating them. Per germline, CDR1 MNHNS and CDR2 SASEGT. The CDR3 is 13 residues long. The CDR3 bases are TGTGCCAGCAGTGCCCTGCGCTACAATGAGCAGTTCTTC. Amino acid sequence: CASSALRYNEQFF.